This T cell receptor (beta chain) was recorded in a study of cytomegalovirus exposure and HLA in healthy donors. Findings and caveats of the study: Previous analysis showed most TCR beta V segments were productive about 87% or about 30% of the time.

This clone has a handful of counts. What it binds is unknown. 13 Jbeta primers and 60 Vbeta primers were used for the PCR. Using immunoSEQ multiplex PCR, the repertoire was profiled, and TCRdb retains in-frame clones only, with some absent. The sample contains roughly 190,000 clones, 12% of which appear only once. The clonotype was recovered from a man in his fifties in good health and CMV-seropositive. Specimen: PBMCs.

CDR3 sequence: CASSQGDWGGANVLTF. CDR3 sequence (DNA): TGTGCCAGCAGCCAAGGGGACTGGGGAGGGGCCAACGTCCTGACTTTC. The chain employs TRBV4-2 and TRBJ2-6; a possible D gene is TRBD2 (6 bases). V gave up 1 base and J gave up 4 bases, with 11 bases separating them. The germline V gene has CDR1 LGHNA and CDR2 YNFKEQ. The CDR3 is 16 amino acids.